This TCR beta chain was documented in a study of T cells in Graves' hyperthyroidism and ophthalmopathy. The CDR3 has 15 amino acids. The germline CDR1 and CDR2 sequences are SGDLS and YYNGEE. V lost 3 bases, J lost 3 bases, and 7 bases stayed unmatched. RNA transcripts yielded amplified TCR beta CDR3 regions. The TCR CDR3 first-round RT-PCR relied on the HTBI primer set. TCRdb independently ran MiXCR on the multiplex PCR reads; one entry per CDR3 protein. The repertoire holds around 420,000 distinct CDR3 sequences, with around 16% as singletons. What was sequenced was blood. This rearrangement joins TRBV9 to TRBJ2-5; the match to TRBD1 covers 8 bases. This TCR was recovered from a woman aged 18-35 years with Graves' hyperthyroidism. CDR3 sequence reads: CASSANGQGEETQYF. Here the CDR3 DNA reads TGTGCCAGCAGCGCCAATGGACAGGGAGAAGAGACCCAGTACTTC.